Sequencing of this T cell receptor (beta chain) was carried out in a study of molecular identifiers for immune sequencing clone quantification. Sorting recovered naive CD8 T cells on a CD8+CD4-CCR7+CD45RA+ profile. V lost 5 bases, J lost 0 bases, and 5 bases stayed unmatched. There are 15 residues in the CDR3. Germline V gives CDR1 MNHEY, CDR2 SVGEGT. TCRdb fed the PCR reads into MiXCR, producing one record per CDR3 protein. The sample has a few hundred thousand distinct CDR3 sequences, over 20% seen once. This clonotype appeared a few times. This chain links TRBV6-2 or TRBV6-3 with TRBJ2-5, with TRBD1 identical over 8 bases. Sequencing was done on a sample of naive CD8+ T cells from blood, with Jurkat cell RNA spiked in. The subset: FACS-sorted CD8+CD4-CCR7+CD45RA+ naive T cells. This clonotype was obtained from a human donor in good health. Some libraries in this study had Jurkat cell RNA spiked in. The CDR3 spells CASSPTGGYQETQYF. CDR3 nucleotide sequence: TGTGCCAGCAGTCCAACAGGGGGGTACCAAGAGACCCAGTACTTC.